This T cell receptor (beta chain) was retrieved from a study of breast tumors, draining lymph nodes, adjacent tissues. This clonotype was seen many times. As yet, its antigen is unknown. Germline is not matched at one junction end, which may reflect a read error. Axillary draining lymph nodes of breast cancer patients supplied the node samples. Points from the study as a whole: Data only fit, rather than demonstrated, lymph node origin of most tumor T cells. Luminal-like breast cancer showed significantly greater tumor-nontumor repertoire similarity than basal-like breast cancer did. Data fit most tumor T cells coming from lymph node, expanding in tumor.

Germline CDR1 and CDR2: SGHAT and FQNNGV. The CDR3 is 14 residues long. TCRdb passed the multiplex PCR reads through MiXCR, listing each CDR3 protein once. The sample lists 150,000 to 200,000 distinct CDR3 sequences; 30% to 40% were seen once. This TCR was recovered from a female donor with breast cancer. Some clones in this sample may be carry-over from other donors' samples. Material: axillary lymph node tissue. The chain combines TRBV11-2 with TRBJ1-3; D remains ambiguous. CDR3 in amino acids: CARSPGFSGNTIYF. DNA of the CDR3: TGTGCCCGCAGCCCAGGTTTTTCTGGAAACACCATATATTTT.